The clone carrying this T cell receptor (beta chain) occurred a few times. Its antigen is as yet unknown. Unique molecular identifiers were built into the TCR beta cDNA libraries. T cells numbering roughly 0.85 to 10 million gave rise to some 500,000 cDNA molecules. TCRdb called the PCR reads again in MiXCR, with one record for every CDR3 protein. The repertoire holds under 650,000 distinct CDR3 sequences, roughly 46% seen once, with roughly 1.8% in the top ten. This entry belongs to a study of post-analysis software for immune sequencing data. Overall study results and limits: Among roughly 5 TRBV segments more frequent in patients than controls were TRBV5-6, TRBV5-1 and TRBV20-1.

The germline V gene has CDR1 SGHVS and CDR2 FNYEAQ. This CDR3 is built from 14 residues. Trimming left V 5 bases short and J 5 bases short, with 16 bases between. The genes are TRBV7-6 and TRBJ2-7; the D gene is possibly TRBD1 (7 bases). This TCR was recovered from a girl between 10 and 17 years old with multiple sclerosis. The specimen sequenced was blood. The CDR3 loop is CASSLSRGRNEQYF. CDR3 nucleotide sequence: TGTGCCAGCAGCCTTAGCAGGGGGAGGAACGAGCAGTACTTC.